Shown below are 32 T cell receptor beta chains from a single sample sequenced in a study of shared clonotypes between healthy human individuals. TCRdb's table, derived via immunoSEQ multiplex PCR, lists solely in-frame clones and lacks some. This table holds around 1.4 million clones, 98% found once. Sample: naive CD4+ T cells sorted from blood. Subset specified: CD45RA+ positively selected. Every receptor here comes from a man under 40 in good health.

V and J are TRBV18 and TRBJ2-7, with D unclear. This CDR3 comprises 13 residues. Germline V lookup: CDR1 KGHSH, CDR2 LQKENI. V gave up 2 bases and J gave up 1 base, with 6 bases separating them. As DNA, the CDR3 is TGTGCCAGCTCACCAAAGGAGTCCTACGAGCAGTACTTC. Its translation: CASSPKESYEQYF.

This clone has just one count. The V call is TRBV7-8, the J call TRBJ2-3, with 11 bases matching TRBD2. This CDR3 is built from 15 residues. Germline V CDR1 and CDR2: SGHVS, FQNEAQ. J was trimmed by 7 bases and V by 5 bases; bases with no gene match: 8. The chain's CDR3 is CASSQTSGMGHTQYF. Written as DNA, the CDR3 is TGTGCCAGCAGCCAGACTAGCGGGATGGGGCATACGCAGTATTTT.

For the CDR3, the DNA is TGTGCCAGCAGAAGGGACAGAGACTACGAGCAGTACTTC. Its translation: CASRRDRDYEQYF. This rearrangement joins TRBV2 to TRBJ2-7; 7 bases are shared with TRBD1. J lost 3 bases, V lost 6 bases, and 5 bases had no gene match. Germline V CDR1 and CDR2: SNHLY, FYNNEI. There are 13 residues in the CDR3.

The chain links TRBV6-5 to TRBJ1-4; D is ambiguous. The CDR3 sequence is 13 residues long. Trimming shortened V by 2 bases and J by 7 bases, and 8 bases separated the two germline ends. The germline CDR1 and CDR2 sequences are MNHEY and SVGAGI. The CDR3 coding sequence is TGTGCCAGCAGTTACATGTTTGGTGAAAAACTGTTTTTT. It encodes CASSYMFGEKLFF.

The chain combines TRBV9 with TRBJ1-1, with D tentatively TRBD1 (5 bases). V gave up 4 bases and J gave up 1 base, with 14 bases separating them. The CDR3 length is 15 residues. Germline V gene data show CDR1 as SGDLS and CDR2 as YYNGEE. CDR3 loop: CASSPRQPPNTEAFF. DNA for the CDR3: TGTGCCAGCAGCCCAAGACAGCCTCCGAACACTGAAGCTTTCTTT.

This clone was observed a single time. The genes are TRBV6-1 and TRBJ2-7; 7 bases match TRBD1. With V trimmed by 6 bases and J by 1 base, 9 bases remained unmatched. Germline assignment: CDR1 MNHNS and CDR2 SASEGT. The CDR3 totals 15 residues. In nucleotides, the CDR3 is TGTGCCAGCAGCCAAGACAGGGTCTCGTCCTACGAGCAGTACTTC. Amino acids: CASSQDRVSSYEQYF.

This sequence joins TRBV28 and TRBJ2-1, with D possibly matching TRBD1 (6 bases). V lost 10 bases to trimming and J lost 7 bases, with 11 bases between them. The CDR3 is 11 amino acids. Germline V gene data show CDR1 as MDHEN and CDR2 as SYDVKM. CDR3 DNA: TGTGCCATCAGGGGAGCGAATGAGCAGTTCTTC. Protein sequence: CAIRGANEQFF. The full variable domain, completed using reference TRBV28 and TRBJ2-1, is DVKVTQSSRYLVKRTGEKVFLECVQDMDHENMFWYRQDPGLGLRLIYFSYDVKMKEKGDIPEGYSVSREKKERFSLILESASTNQTSMYLCAIRGANEQFFGPGTRLTVL.

This chain connects TRBV6-6 to TRBJ1-3; D unresolved. With 4 bases removed from V and 8 bases from J, the gap between germline ends came to 9 bases. Germline V gene sequence: CDR1 MNHNY, CDR2 SVGAGI (reference sequence). The CDR3 contains 12 residues. The CDR3 DNA sequence: TGTGCCAGCAGTTCCCTAAAAGACACCATATATTTT. This codes for CASSSLKDTIYF.

J is TRBJ2-7 and V is TRBV18; TRBD2 matches 8 bases. Trimming removed 6 bases from V and 6 bases from J; junction bases left unmatched: 4. This CDR3 has 12 amino acids. CDR1 and CDR2 (germline): KGHSH, LQKENI. In DNA, the CDR3 is TGTGCCAGCTCCCCGGGGGGGCCCGAGCAGTACTTC. Residues: CASSPGGPEQYF. Complete variable domain (other parts from reference TRBV18 and TRBJ2-7): NAGVMQNPRHLVRRRGQEARLRCSPMKGHSHVYWYRQLPEEGLKFMVYLQKENIIDESGMPKERFSAEFPKEGPSILRIQQVVRGDSAAYFCASSPGGPEQYFGPGTRLTVT.

The chain links TRBV7-2 to TRBJ2-3, with 14 bases that match TRBD2. The CDR3 covers 19 residues. In germline, CDR1 is SGHTA, CDR2 FQGNSA. V gave up 0 bases and J gave up 3 bases; unmatched junction bases: 8. The CDR3 reads CASSLAPLTSGRDTDTQYF. CDR3 sequence (DNA): TGTGCCAGCAGCTTAGCCCCTTTGACTAGCGGGAGGGATACAGATACGCAGTATTTT.

Written as DNA, the CDR3 is TGTGCCAGCAGTGACTCTAACTCTGGGGCCAACGTCCTGACTTTC. It encodes CASSDSNSGANVLTF. The chain links TRBV6-4 to TRBJ2-6; D uncertain. V lost 0 bases and J 0 bases, leaving 3 bases between the germline ends. The length of the CDR3 is 15 residues. CDR1 is MRHNA and CDR2 is SNTAGT in the germline V gene.

The rearrangement joins TRBV19 to TRBJ2-1; D uncertain. The germline V gene has CDR1 LNHDA and CDR2 SQIVND (reference sequence). The CDR3 totals 14 residues. V lost 3 bases and J lost 7, with 13 bases in between. CDR3 residues: CASSITDARNEQFF. CDR3 bases: TGTGCCAGTAGTATTACGGATGCCCGGAATGAGCAGTTCTTC.

Note on this clone: This sample includes further DNA sequences coding for the same CDR3. This rearrangement joins TRBV7-9 to TRBJ2-7; D not certain. The CDR3 contains 12 residues. V lost 5 bases and J 3 bases, leaving 8 bases between the germline ends. Germline CDR1 is SEHNR and CDR2 is FQNEAQ (reference sequence). Written as DNA, the CDR3 is TGTGCCAGCAGCCCCCGGAGCTACGAGCAGTACTTC. Translated, it gives CASSPRSYEQYF. The full variable domain, with the rest looked up from reference TRBV7-9 and TRBJ2-7, is DTGVSQNPRHKITKRGQNVTFRCDPISEHNRLYWYRQTLGQGPEFLTYFQNEAQLEKSRLLSDRFSAERPKGSFSTLEIQRTEQGDSAMYLCASSPRSYEQYFGPGTRLTVT.

The chain employs TRBV9 and TRBJ2-1; 9 bases line up with TRBD2. Germline CDR1 is SGDLS and CDR2 is YYNGEE. V was pared by 3 bases and J by 7 bases, with 11 bases of the junction left unmatched. The CDR3 is made up of 16 amino acids. Written as DNA, the CDR3 is TGTGCCAGCAGCGGTTTAGGCGGGAGGGCCGTGAATGAGCAGTTCTTC. Translating it yields CASSGLGGRAVNEQFF.

A note on this clone: The junction shows a germline mismatch at one end, possibly a read error. The J gene is TRBJ2-3, the V gene TRBV7-7; maybe TRBD1 (6 bases). The CDR3 length is 15 residues. The germline gives CDR1 SSHAT, CDR2 FNYEAQ (reference sequence). The CDR3: CASSFGQSNTDTQYF. CDR3 coding DNA: TGTGCTAGCAGCTTCGGACAGAGCAACACAGATACGCAGTATTTT.

CDR3 sequence (DNA): TGTGCCAGCAGCCAAGGTGGTCTTTATAATGAGCAGTTCTTC. This sequence encodes CASSQGGLYNEQFF. This chain links TRBV14 with TRBJ2-1; D gene ambiguous. The germline V gene encodes CDR1 SGHDN and CDR2 FVKESK. V lost 1 base and J 7 bases, leaving 11 bases between the germline ends. There are 14 residues in the CDR3.

The V call is TRBV15, the J call TRBJ2-7; maybe TRBD2 (6 bases). V was trimmed by 2 bases and J by 2 bases, leaving 16 bases between them. CDR1 and CDR2 from the germline V gene are LNHNV and YYDKDF (reference sequence). The CDR3 has 16 amino acids. The CDR3 DNA is TGTGCCACCAGCAGAAGCAGCGGGTGGTTCCCCTACGAGCAGTACTTC. It is translated as CATSRSSGWFPYEQYF.

The chain carries TRBV19 and TRBJ2-1, with D possibly matching TRBD2 (6 bases). Per the germline V gene, CDR1 is LNHDA and CDR2 is SQIVND (reference sequence). Trimming removed 4 bases at V and 7 bases at J, with 17 bases between. The length of the CDR3 is 15 residues. The CDR3 nucleotides are TGTGCCAGTAGTAACCCTGGGGGGAGCGTTAATGAGCAGTTCTTC. Its protein product is CASSNPGGSVNEQFF. Full variable domain (outside the CDR3, taken from reference TRBV19 and TRBJ2-1): DGGITQSPKYLFRKEGQNVTLSCEQNLNHDAMYWYRQDPGQGLRLIYYSQIVNDFQKGDIAEGYSVSREKKESFPLTVTSAQKNPTAFYLCASSNPGGSVNEQFFGPGTRLTVL.

In this sample, this clone turned up once. The V gene is TRBV27, the J gene TRBJ2-6; a possible D gene is TRBD2 (5 bases). The germline V gene has CDR1 MNHEY and CDR2 SMNVEV (reference sequence). The V end lost 6 bases, the J end lost 3 bases, and 9 bases lay between the germline ends. There are 14 residues in the CDR3. CDR3: CASSEGVGANVLTF. DNA of the CDR3: TGTGCCAGCAGCGAGGGTGTTGGGGCCAACGTCCTGACTTTC.

V gene TRBV28 combines with J gene TRBJ2-7; possible D gene TRBD1, 5 bases. V was clipped by 7 bases and J by 1 base, with 8 bases between them. This CDR3 contains 12 residues. The germline gives CDR1 MDHEN, CDR2 SYDVKM. Here the CDR3 reads CASISGSYEQYF. The CDR3 DNA reads TGTGCCAGCATTTCAGGGTCCTACGAGCAGTACTTC.

The chain is built from TRBV9 and TRBJ1-1; the match to TRBD1 covers 9 bases. This CDR3 is built from 15 residues. Looked up from germline, CDR1 is SGDLS and CDR2 is YYNGEE. J lost 2 bases, V lost 3 bases, and 5 bases had no gene match. CDR3 bases: TGTGCCAGCAGCGCGAAGGACAGGGGAAACACTGAAGCTTTCTTT. Translation: CASSAKDRGNTEAFF.

This clone was seen a single time. The gene calls are TRBV5-5 and TRBJ2-5; maybe TRBD1 (6 bases). Germline CDR1 and CDR2: SGHKS and YYEKEE (reference sequence). The CDR3 has 15 amino acids. The ends were cut back, 4 bases at V and 4 bases at J, with 17 bases in the middle. Here the CDR3 reads CASSRNRAQGETQYF. Written as DNA, the CDR3 is TGTGCCAGCAGCCGTAACAGGGCTCAGGGAGAGACCCAGTACTTC.

CDR3 nucleotides: TGTGCCAGCAGTTACCGACAGGGGTGGGGCTACACCTTC. Amino acids: CASSYRQGWGYTF. V is TRBV28 and J is TRBJ1-2; 8 positions agree with TRBD1. The CDR3 extends over 13 amino acids. Germline V gene lookup returns CDR1 MDHEN and CDR2 SYDVKM. V gave up 4 bases and J gave up 8 bases; unmatched junction bases: 6.

This chain joins TRBV6-6 and TRBJ1-1; D remains ambiguous. This CDR3 comprises 13 residues. The V end was cut by 6 bases, the J end by 1 base, with 9 bases between. From germline, CDR1 is MNHNY and CDR2 SVGAGI (reference sequence). In DNA form, the CDR3 reads TGTGCCAGCAGCCCCCGGGGGAACACTGAAGCTTTCTTT. As protein: CASSPRGNTEAFF.

As for this clone: Different DNA sequences within this sample yield the same CDR3. The rearrangement joins TRBV10-3 to TRBJ2-3, with 10 bases matching TRBD2. Losses at the gene ends were 3 bases for V and 3 bases for J; bases not matched to a gene: 3. This CDR3 has 15 amino acids. Germline CDR1 and CDR2: ENHRY and SYGVKD. CDR3 sequence reads: CAISESSGSTDTQYF. CDR3 DNA: TGTGCCATCAGTGAATCTAGCGGGAGTACAGATACGCAGTATTTT.

The chain employs TRBV9 and TRBJ2-7, with D maybe TRBD2 (5 bases). Germline V gene data show CDR1 as SGDLS and CDR2 as YYNGEE. Trimming took off 1 base at V and 4 bases at J, with 15 bases between the two ends. The CDR3 sequence is 15 residues long. CDR3 region: CASSVSGYTSYEQYF. CDR3 nucleotide sequence: TGTGCCAGCAGCGTATCGGGATATACGTCATACGAGCAGTACTTC.

The rearrangement uses TRBV29-1 and TRBJ1-1, with 11 bases matching TRBD1. The CDR3 loop spans 14 amino acids. The V gene end was trimmed by 7 bases and the J gene end by 3 bases; junction bases not matched to a gene: 7. The germline V gene encodes CDR1 SQVTM and CDR2 ANQGSEA. In nucleotides, the CDR3 is TGCAGCGCCGGACAGGGGGCCGGGTACACTGAAGCTTTCTTT. Residues: CSAGQGAGYTEAFF.

This chain links TRBV27 with TRBJ2-7; 10 bases are shared with TRBD1. CDR1 is MNHEY, CDR2 SMNVEV, per germline (reference sequence). Germline trimming cut 5 bases from V and 1 base from J; bases unmatched to any gene: 11. The CDR3 length is 17 residues. The CDR3 bases are TGTGCCAGCAGTGCCCATTCCGGGACAGGGGTTTCCTACGAGCAGTACTTC. Its translation: CASSAHSGTGVSYEQYF.

The chain has TRBV4-1 and TRBJ2-7; 8 positions agree with TRBD2. CDR1 is MGHRA, CDR2 YSYEKL, per germline. The CDR3 has 15 amino acids. V gave up 2 bases and J gave up 7 bases; unmatched junction bases: 10. CDR3 sequence: CASSQQLAAAGEQYF. CDR3 DNA sequence: TGCGCCAGCAGCCAACAACTAGCGGCCGCCGGGGAGCAGTACTTC.

The chain uses TRBV4-2 and TRBJ1-4; D gene ambiguous. V gave up 1 base and J gave up 7 bases, with 7 bases separating them. The germline V gene encodes CDR1 LGHNA and CDR2 YNFKEQ. The CDR3 totals 13 residues. CDR3 amino acids: CASSQVISEKLFF. In nucleotides, the CDR3 is TGTGCCAGCAGCCAAGTGATAAGTGAAAAACTGTTTTTT.

The V gene is TRBV7-8, the J gene TRBJ2-1; D not resolved. CDR1 is SGHVS, CDR2 FQNEAQ, per germline. Deletions cut 1 base from V and 2 bases from J, with 12 bases between. The CDR3 runs to 16 residues. The CDR3: CASSLEPGLPYNEQFF. The DNA of the CDR3 is TGTGCCAGCAGCTTAGAGCCGGGCCTCCCCTACAATGAGCAGTTCTTC.

V usage is TRBV7-2 and J usage is TRBJ2-7; D perhaps matches TRBD1 (6 bases). This CDR3 is 13 amino acids long. Trimming stripped 0 bases from V and 12 bases from J, with 15 bases between. The germline CDR1 and CDR2 sequences are SGHTA and FQGNSA. CDR3 protein: CASSLAPGQQTYF. For the CDR3, the DNA is TGTGCCAGCAGCTTAGCCCCCGGACAGCAGACGTACTTC.